A single sample gave rise to the 8 T cell receptor beta chains below, sequenced in a study of T cells after yellow fever vaccination. TCRdb ran MiXCR on the 5' RACE reads and lists one entry per CDR3 protein. In the table there are just under 600,000 distinct CDR3 sequences, about 13% of which are singletons. The sample here was PBMCs, taken on the day of the yellow fever booster vaccination. The receptors come from a man aged 25-40 years who received the YFV17D yellow fever vaccine.

This clonotype was seen repeatedly, ten times or more. V and J are TRBV5-1 and TRBJ2-3, with D maybe TRBD2 (7 bases). The germline CDR1 and CDR2 sequences are SGHRS and YFSETQ. CDR3 size: 15 residues. V was shortened by 5 bases and J by 1 base, with 14 bases between the two germline ends. CDR3 in amino acids: CASSLEGGGTDTQYF. The DNA of the CDR3 is TGCGCCAGCAGTCTGGAGGGGGGGGGCACAGATACGCAGTATTTT.

This sequence joins TRBV7-3 and TRBJ2-1, with no clear D. Germline CDR1 SGHTA, CDR2 FQGTGA. This CDR3 is 17 amino acids long. Trimming removed 0 bases from V and 0 bases from J, with 12 bases in between. This CDR3 reads CASSLTVQSSSYNEQFF. The CDR3 DNA sequence: TGTGCCAGCAGCTTAACGGTTCAGTCCAGCTCCTACAATGAGCAGTTCTTC.

This clonotype turned up a few times. CDR3 sequence (DNA): TGCAGTGCTCGCCCCGGGAGCTACGAGCAGTACTTC. Protein: CSARPGSYEQYF. This chain joins TRBV20-1 and TRBJ2-7; D may be TRBD2 (6 bases). CDR1 is DFQATT, CDR2 SNEGSKA, per germline (reference sequence). The CDR3 is 12 residues long. Trimming cost V 5 bases and J 3 bases, with 11 bases left between them.

The V call is TRBV20-1, the J call TRBJ2-7, with TRBD2 as a possible D gene (5 bases). This CDR3 region has 13 residues. The germline CDR1 and CDR2 sequences are DFQATT and SNEGSKA (reference sequence). The CDR3 DNA follows: TGCAGCGCAGGACTGCCGGGCTCCTACGAGCAGTACTTC. This codes for CSAGLPGSYEQYF.

There are many counts of this clonotype. The rearrangement links TRBV7-9 to TRBJ2-7, with 7 bases aligning to TRBD1. Germline CDR1 and CDR2: SEHNR and FQNEAQ (reference sequence). Trimming at V came to 5 bases and at J to 0 bases, leaving 4 bases not matched to a gene. This CDR3 comprises 14 residues. The CDR3 sequence is CASSNDRASYEQYF. DNA for the CDR3: TGTGCCAGCAGCAACGACAGGGCCTCCTACGAGCAGTACTTC.

CDR3 bases: TGTGCCAGGGGACAGGGGGCTTGGGAGACCCAGTACTTC. Translation gives CARGQGAWETQYF. V is TRBV7-7 and J is TRBJ2-5; 12 bases are shared with TRBD1. The trim removed 9 bases at V and 5 bases at J, leaving 4 bases unmatched. Germline CDR1 SSHAT, CDR2 FNYEAQ (reference sequence). The CDR3 covers 13 residues.

In its sample, this clonotype was seen a few times. The V gene is TRBV24-1, the J gene TRBJ2-1; 7 bases map to TRBD1. This CDR3 comprises 14 residues. Germline V gene lookup returns CDR1 KGHDR and CDR2 SFDVKD. J gave up 6 bases and V 3 bases, and 4 bases lay outside the gene matches. In DNA, the CDR3 is TGTGCCACCAGTGATCGGGACAGCGTCAATGAGCAGTTCTTC. Translating gives CATSDRDSVNEQFF.

This clonotype was detected ten times or more. V usage is TRBV30 and J usage is TRBJ2-7, with no clear D. From germline, CDR1 is GTSNPN and CDR2 SVGIG (reference sequence). V lost 3 bases to trimming and J lost 5 bases, with 11 bases between them. This CDR3 region has 12 residues. CDR3 sequence: CAWRASGDEQYF. The CDR3 DNA reads TGTGCCTGGAGGGCCTCAGGAGACGAGCAGTACTTC.